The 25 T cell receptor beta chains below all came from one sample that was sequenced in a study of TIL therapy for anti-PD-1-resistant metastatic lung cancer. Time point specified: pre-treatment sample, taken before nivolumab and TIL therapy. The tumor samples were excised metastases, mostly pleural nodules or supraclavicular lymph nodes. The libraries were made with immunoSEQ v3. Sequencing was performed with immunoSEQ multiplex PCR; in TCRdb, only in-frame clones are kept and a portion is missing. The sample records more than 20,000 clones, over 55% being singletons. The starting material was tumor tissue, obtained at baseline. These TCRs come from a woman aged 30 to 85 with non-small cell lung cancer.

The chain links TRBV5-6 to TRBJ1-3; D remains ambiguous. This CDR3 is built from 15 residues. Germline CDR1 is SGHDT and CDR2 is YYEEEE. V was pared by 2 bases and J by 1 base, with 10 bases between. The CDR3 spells CASSLPLESGNTIYF. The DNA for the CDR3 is TGTGCCAGCAGCTTACCCTTGGAATCTGGAAACACCATATATTTT.

CDR3 residues: CASSSAGTDTQYF. In nucleotides, the CDR3 is TGTGCCAGCAGCTCCGCGGGCACAGATACGCAGTATTTT. This chain joins TRBV5-6 and TRBJ2-3; D call uncertain. This CDR3 spans 13 amino acids. The V gene's germline CDR1 is SGHDT and CDR2 YYEEEE. The V gene lost 3 bases and the J gene lost 1 base, with 6 bases spanning the gap.

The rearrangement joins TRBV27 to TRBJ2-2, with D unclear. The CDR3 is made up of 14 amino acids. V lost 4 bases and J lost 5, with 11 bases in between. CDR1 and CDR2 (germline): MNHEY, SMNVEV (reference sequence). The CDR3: CASSSRTATGELFF. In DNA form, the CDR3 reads TGTGCCAGCAGTTCAAGGACGGCGACCGGGGAGCTGTTTTTT.

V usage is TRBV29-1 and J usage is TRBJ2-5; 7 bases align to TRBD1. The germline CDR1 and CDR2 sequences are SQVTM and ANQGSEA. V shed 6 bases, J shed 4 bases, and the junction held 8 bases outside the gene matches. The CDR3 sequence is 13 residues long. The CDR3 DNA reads TGCAGCGTCGCCCGGGACAGTACAGAGACCCAGTACTTC. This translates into CSVARDSTETQYF.

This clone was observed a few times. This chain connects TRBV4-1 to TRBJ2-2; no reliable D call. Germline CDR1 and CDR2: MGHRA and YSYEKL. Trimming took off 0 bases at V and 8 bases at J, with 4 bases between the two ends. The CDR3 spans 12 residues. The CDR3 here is CASSQETGELFF. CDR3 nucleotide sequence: TGCGCCAGCAGCCAAGAAACGGGGGAGCTGTTTTTT.

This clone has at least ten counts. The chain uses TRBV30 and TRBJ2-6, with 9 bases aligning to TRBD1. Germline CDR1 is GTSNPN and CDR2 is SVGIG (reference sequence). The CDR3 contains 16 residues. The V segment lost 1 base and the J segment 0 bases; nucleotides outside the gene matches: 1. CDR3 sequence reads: CAWSGQGDSGANVLTF. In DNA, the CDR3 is TGTGCCTGGAGTGGACAGGGGGACTCTGGGGCCAACGTCCTGACTTTC.

In DNA form, the CDR3 reads TGTGCCAGCAGTCCCGGGACTAGCGGGAGAAATACGCAGTATTTT. Amino acid sequence: CASSPGTSGRNTQYF. V usage is TRBV6-6 and J usage is TRBJ2-3; 14 nucleotides align to TRBD2. The V segment lost 5 bases and the J segment 7 bases; nucleotides outside the gene matches: 5. This CDR3 spans 15 amino acids. Germline lookup yields CDR1 MNHNY and CDR2 SVGAGI (reference sequence).

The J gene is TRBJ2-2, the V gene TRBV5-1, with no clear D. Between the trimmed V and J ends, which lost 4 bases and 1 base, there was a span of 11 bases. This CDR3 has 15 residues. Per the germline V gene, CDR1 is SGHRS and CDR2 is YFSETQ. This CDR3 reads CASSEGRQNTGELFF. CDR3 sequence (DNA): TGCGCCAGCAGCGAAGGCAGGCAGAACACCGGGGAGCTGTTTTTT. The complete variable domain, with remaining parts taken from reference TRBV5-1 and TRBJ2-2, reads KAGVTQTPRYLIKTRGQQVTLSCSPISGHRSVSWYQQTPGQGLQFLFEYFSETQRNKGNFPGRFSGRQFSNSRSEMNVSTLELGDSALYLCASSEGRQNTGELFFGEGSRLTVL.

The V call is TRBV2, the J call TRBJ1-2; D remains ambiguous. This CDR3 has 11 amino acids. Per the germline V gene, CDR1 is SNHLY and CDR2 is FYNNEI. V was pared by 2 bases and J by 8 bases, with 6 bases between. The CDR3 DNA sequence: TGTGCCAGCAGTGAACAGGCGGGCTACACCTTC. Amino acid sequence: CASSEQAGYTF.

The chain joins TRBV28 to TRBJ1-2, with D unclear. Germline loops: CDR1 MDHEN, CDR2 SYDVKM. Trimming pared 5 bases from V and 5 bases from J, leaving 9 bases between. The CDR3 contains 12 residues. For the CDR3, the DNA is TGTGCCAGCAGTCTCCGACTATATGGCTACACCTTC. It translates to CASSLRLYGYTF.

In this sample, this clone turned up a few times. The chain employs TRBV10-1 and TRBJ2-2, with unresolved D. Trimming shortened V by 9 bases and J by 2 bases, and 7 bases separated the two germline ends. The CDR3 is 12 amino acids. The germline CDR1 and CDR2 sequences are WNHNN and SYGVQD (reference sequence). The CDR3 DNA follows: TGCGCCAGTGGTAGTAACACCGGGGAGCTGTTTTTT. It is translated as CASGSNTGELFF.

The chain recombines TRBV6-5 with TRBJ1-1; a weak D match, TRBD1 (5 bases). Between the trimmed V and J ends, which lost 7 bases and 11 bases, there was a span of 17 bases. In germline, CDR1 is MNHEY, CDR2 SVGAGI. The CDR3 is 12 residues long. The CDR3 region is CASTEDGGKAFF. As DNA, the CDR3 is TGTGCCAGCACCGAAGACGGGGGTAAGGCTTTCTTT.

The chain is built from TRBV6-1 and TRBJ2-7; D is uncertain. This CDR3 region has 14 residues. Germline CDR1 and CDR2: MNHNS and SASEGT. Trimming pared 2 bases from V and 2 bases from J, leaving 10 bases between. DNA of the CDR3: TGTGCCAGCAGTGAAACTTACAGAGCCTACGAGCAGTACTTC. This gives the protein CASSETYRAYEQYF.

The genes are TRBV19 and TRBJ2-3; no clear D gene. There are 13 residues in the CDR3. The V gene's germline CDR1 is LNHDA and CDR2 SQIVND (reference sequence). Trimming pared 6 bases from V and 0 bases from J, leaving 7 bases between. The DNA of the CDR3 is TGTGCCAGTAGCCCGACTAGCACAGATACGCAGTATTTT. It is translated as CASSPTSTDTQYF. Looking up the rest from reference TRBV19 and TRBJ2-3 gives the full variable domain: DGGITQSPKYLFRKEGQNVTLSCEQNLNHDAMYWYRQDPGQGLRLIYYSQIVNDFQKGDIAEGYSVSREKKESFPLTVTSAQKNPTAFYLCASSPTSTDTQYFGPGTRLTVL.

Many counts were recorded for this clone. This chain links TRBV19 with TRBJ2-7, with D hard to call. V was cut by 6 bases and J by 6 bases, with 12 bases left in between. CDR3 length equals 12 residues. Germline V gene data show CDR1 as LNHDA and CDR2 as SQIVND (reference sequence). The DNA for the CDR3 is TGTGCCAGTAGCCTCGCTGGATCCGAGCAGTACTTC. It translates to CASSLAGSEQYF.

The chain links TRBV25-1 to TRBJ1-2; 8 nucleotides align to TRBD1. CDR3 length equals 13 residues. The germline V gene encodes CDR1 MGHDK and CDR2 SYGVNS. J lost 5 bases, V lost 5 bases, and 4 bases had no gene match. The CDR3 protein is CASSRQGNYGYTF. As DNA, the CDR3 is TGTGCCAGCAGTAGACAGGGGAATTATGGCTACACCTTC.

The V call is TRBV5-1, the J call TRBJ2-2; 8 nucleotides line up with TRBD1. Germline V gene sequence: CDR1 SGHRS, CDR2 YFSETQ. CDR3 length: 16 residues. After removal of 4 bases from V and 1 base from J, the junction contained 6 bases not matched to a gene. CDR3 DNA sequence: TGCGCCAGCAGCCGGATGGGGACAGGGAACACCGGGGAGCTGTTTTTT. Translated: CASSRMGTGNTGELFF.

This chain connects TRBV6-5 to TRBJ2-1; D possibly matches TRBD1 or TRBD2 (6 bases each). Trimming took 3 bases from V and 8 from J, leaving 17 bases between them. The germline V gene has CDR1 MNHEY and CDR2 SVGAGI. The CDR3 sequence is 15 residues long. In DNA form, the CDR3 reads TGTGCCAGCAGTTATCGGGGCAGGGGAGGTTATGAGCAGTTCTTC. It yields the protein CASSYRGRGGYEQFF.

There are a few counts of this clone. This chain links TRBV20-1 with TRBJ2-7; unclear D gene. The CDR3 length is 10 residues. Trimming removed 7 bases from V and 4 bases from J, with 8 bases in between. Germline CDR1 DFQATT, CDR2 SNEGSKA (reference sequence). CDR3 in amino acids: CSGNPYEQYF. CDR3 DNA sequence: TGCAGTGGGAACCCGTACGAGCAGTACTTC.

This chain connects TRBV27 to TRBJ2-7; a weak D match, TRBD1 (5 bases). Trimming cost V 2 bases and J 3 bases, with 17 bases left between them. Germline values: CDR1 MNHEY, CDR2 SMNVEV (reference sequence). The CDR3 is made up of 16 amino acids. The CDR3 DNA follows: TGTGCCAGCAGTTTAAGGCAGGGTGAGTTAATCTACGAGCAGTACTTC. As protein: CASSLRQGELIYEQYF.

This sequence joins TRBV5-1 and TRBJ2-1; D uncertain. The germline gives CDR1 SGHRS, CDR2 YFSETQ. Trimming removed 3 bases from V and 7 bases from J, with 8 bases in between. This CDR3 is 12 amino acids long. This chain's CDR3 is CASSSTLNEQFF. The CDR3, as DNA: TGCGCCAGCAGCTCCACACTGAATGAGCAGTTCTTC.

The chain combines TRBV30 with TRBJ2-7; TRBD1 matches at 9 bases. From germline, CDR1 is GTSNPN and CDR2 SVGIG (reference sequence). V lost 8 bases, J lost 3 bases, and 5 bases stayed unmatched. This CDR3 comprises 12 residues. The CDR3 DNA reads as TGTGCCAGTAGACAGGGGGGCTACGAGCAGTACTTC. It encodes CASRQGGYEQYF.

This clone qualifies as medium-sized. CDR3 protein: CASSIGTSGTETQYF. DNA of the CDR3: TGCGCCAGCAGCATAGGGACTAGCGGGACAGAGACCCAGTACTTC. This chain joins TRBV5-1 and TRBJ2-5; TRBD2 matches 13 bases. CDR3 length equals 15 residues. Germline CDR1 and CDR2: SGHRS and YFSETQ. V lost 4 bases, J lost 4 bases, and 4 bases stayed unmatched. Full variable domain (rest looked up from reference TRBV5-1 and TRBJ2-5): KAGVTQTPRYLIKTRGQQVTLSCSPISGHRSVSWYQQTPGQGLQFLFEYFSETQRNKGNFPGRFSGRQFSNSRSEMNVSTLELGDSALYLCASSIGTSGTETQYFGPGTRLLVL.

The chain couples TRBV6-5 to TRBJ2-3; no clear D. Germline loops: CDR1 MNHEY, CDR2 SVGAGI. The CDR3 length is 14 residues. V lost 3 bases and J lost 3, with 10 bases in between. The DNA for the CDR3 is TGTGCCAGCAGTTATATAGGAGCGACAGATACGCAGTATTTT. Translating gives CASSYIGATDTQYF.

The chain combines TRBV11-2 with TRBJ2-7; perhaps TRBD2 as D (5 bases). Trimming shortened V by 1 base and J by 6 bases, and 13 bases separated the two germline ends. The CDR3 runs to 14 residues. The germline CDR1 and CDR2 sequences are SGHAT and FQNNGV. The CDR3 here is CASSLGLGNGEQYF. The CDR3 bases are TGTGCCAGCAGCTTAGGTCTCGGGAACGGCGAGCAGTACTTC.